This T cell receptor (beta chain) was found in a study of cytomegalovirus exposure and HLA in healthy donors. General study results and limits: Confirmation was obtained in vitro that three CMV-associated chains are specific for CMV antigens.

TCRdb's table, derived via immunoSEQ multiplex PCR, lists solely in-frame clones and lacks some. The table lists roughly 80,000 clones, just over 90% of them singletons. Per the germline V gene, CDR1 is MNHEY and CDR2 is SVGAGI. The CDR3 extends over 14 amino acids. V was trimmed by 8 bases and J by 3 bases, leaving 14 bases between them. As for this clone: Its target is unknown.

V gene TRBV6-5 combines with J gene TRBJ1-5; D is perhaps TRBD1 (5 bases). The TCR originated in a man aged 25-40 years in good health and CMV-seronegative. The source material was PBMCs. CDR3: CASSGTGINQPQHF. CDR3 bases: TGTGCCAGCTCAGGGACTGGAATCAATCAGCCCCAGCATTTT.